The TCR beta chain described here comes from a study of molecular identifiers for immune sequencing clone quantification. For bulk TCR libraries, previously described methods and listed TCR primers were used. In TCRdb, the PCR reads were re-called with MiXCR into one record per CDR3 protein. The sample gives about 65,000 distinct CDR3 sequences, 15% to 20% of which show up once; roughly 1.5% is in the top ten. Naive CD8 libraries were made from roughly 18,000 to 920,000 sorted cells, and they used 10%, 30% or 50% RNA. Naive CD8 T cell sorting was performed on the CD8+CD4-CCR7+CD45RA+ phenotype. This CDR3 is built from 16 residues. CDR1 SEHNR and CDR2 FQNEAQ come from the germline V gene (reference sequence). V lost 1 base and J 4 bases, leaving 17 bases between the germline ends. This clonotype has at least ten counts.

The specimen sequenced was naive CD8+ T cells from blood, with Jurkat cell RNA spiked in. Subset in this sample: FACS-sorted CD8+CD4-CCR7+CD45RA+ naive T cells. The TCR was taken from a human donor in good health. Some libraries in this study had Jurkat cell RNA spiked in. The gene calls are TRBV7-9 and TRBJ2-7, with a tentative D call TRBD2 (6 bases). The CDR3 spells CASSLGAGLSAYEQYF. In nucleotides, the CDR3 is TGTGCCAGCAGCTTAGGTGCCGGACTATCTGCTTACGAGCAGTACTTC.